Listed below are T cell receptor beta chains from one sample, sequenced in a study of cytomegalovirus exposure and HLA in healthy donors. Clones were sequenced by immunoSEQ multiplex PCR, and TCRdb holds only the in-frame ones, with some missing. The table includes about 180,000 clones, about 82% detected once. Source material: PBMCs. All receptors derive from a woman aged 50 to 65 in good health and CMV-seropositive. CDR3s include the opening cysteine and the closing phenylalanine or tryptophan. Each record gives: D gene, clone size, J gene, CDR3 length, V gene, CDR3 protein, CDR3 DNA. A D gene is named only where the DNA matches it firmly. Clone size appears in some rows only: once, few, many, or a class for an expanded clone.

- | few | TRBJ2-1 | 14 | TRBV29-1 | CSVESAGIYNEQFF | TGCAGCGTTGAATCAGCGGGTATCTACAATGAGCAGTTCTTC
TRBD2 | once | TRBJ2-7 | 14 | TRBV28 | CASSPGLALNEQYF | TGTGCCAGCAGCCCCGGACTAGCGCTGAACGAGCAGTACTTC
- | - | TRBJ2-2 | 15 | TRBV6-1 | CASRDDRLGTGELFF | TGTGCCAGCAGGGACGACAGGCTTGGGACCGGGGAGCTGTTTTTT
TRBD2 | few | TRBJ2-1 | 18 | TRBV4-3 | CASSQDLLASGRVREQFF | TGCGCCAGCAGCCAAGATTTATTGGCTAGCGGGAGGGTCCGGGAGCAGTTCTTC
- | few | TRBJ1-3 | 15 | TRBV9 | CASSREGWYGNTIYF | TGTGCCAGCAGCAGGGAGGGGTGGTATGGAAACACCATATATTTT
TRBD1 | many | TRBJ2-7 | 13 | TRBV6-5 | CASRRDSNYEQYF | TGTGCCAGCAGGAGGGACAGCAACTACGAGCAGTACTTC
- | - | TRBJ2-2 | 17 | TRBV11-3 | CASSLPEGTMNTGELFF | TGTGCCAGCAGCTTACCAGAGGGTACTATGAACACCGGGGAGCTGTTTTTT
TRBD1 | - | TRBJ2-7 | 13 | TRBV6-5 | CASRRQGSYEQYF | TGTGCCAGCAGAAGACAGGGATCCTACGAGCAGTACTTC
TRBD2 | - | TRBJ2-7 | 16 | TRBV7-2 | CASSRGASGRGPEQYF | TGTGCCAGCAGCAGAGGAGCTAGCGGACGAGGACCCGAGCAGTACTTC
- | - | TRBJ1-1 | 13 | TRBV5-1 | CASSLAVNTEAFF | TGCGCCAGCAGCTTGGCGGTTAACACTGAAGCTTTCTTT
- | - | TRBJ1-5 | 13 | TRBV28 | CATIRWGAGPQHF | TGTGCCACCATCCGGTGGGGTGCGGGGCCCCAGCATTTT
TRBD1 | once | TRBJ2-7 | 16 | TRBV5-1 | CASSRLGGQGSYEQYF | TGCGCCAGCAGCCGCTTAGGGGGACAGGGTTCCTACGAGCAGTACTTC
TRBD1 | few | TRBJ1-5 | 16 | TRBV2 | CASRQQGQGANQPQHF | TGTGCCAGCAGACAACAGGGACAGGGGGCCAATCAGCCCCAGCATTTT
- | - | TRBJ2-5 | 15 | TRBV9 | CASSERGLAVETQYF | TGTGCCAGCAGCGAGAGAGGCCTCGCGGTAGAGACCCAGTACTTC
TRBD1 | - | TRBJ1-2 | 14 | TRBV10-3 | CAINRQGPNYGYTF | TGTGCCATCAACAGACAGGGCCCTAACTATGGCTACACCTTC
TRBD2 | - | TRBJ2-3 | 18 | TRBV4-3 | CASSQEIARGGFTDTQYF | TGCGCCAGCAGCCAAGAGATTGCACGGGGGGGTTTCACAGATACGCAGTATTTT
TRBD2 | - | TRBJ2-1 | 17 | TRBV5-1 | CASSLPGLAGSGNEQFF | TGCGCCAGCAGCCTACCCGGTCTAGCGGGAAGTGGTAATGAGCAGTTCTTC
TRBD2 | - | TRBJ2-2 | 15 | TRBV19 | CASSIGGASTGELFF | TGTGCCAGTAGTATCGGGGGGGCGAGCACCGGGGAGCTGTTTTTT
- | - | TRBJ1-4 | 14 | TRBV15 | CATSRASTNEKLFF | TGTGCCACCAGCAGGGCCTCAACTAATGAAAAACTGTTTTTT
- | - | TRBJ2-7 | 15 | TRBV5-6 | CASSPTLTASYEQYF | TGTGCCAGCAGCCCGACTCTGACAGCCTCCTACGAGCAGTACTTC
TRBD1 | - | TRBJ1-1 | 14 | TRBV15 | CATEPRQGGTEAFF | TGTGCCACCGAACCTAGACAGGGAGGAACTGAAGCTTTCTTT
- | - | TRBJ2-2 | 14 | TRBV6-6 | CASQWGRNTGELFF | TGTGCCAGCCAGTGGGGGCGGAACACCGGGGAGCTGTTTTTT
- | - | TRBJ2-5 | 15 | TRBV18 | CASSPRRSGQETQYF | TGTGCCAGCTCACCACGGCGGAGTGGGCAAGAGACCCAGTACTTC
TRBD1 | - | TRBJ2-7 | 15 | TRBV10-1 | CASRKIHRGDYEQYF | TGCGCCAGCAGAAAAATCCACAGGGGAGACTACGAGCAGTACTTC